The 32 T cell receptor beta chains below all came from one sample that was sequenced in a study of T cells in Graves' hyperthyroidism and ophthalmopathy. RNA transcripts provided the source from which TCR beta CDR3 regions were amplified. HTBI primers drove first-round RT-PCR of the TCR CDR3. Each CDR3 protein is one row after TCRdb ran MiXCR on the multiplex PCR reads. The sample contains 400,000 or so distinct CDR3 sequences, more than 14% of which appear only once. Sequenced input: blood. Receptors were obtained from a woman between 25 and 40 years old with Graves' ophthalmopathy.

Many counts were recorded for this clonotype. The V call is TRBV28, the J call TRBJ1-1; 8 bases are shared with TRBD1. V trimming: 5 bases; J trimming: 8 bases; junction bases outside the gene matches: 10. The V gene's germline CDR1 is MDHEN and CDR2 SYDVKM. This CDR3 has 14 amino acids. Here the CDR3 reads CASSNGQGLTEAFF. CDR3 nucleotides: TGTGCCAGCAGTAATGGACAGGGACTGACCGAAGCTTTCTTT.

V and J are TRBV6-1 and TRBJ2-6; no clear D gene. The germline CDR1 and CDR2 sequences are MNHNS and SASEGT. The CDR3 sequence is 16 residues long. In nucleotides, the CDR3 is TGTGTCACAGCAGAGAGGCCGAATCGAGGGGCCAACGTCCTGACTTTC. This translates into CVTAERPNRGANVLTF.

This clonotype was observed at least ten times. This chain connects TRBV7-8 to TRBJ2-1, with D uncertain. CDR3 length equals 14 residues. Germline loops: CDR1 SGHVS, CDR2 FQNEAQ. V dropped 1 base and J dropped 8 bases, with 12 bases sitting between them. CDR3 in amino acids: CASSLEWLGDEQFF. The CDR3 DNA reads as TGTGCCAGCAGCTTAGAGTGGCTTGGGGATGAGCAGTTCTTC.

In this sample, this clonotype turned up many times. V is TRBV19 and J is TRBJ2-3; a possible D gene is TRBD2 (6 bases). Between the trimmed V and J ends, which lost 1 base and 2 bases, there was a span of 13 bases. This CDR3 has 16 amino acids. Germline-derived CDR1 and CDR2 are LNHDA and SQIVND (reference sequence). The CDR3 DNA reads TGTGCCAGTAGTATAGGCCCGGGAGCGTTCACAGATACGCAGTATTTT. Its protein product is CASSIGPGAFTDTQYF.

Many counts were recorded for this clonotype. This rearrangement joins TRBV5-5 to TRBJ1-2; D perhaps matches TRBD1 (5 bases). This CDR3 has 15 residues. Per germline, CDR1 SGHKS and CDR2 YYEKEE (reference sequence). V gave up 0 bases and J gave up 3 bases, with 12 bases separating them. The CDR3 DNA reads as TGTGCCAGCAGCTTGGCTGGGGGTGTGGACTATGGCTACACCTTC. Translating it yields CASSLAGGVDYGYTF.

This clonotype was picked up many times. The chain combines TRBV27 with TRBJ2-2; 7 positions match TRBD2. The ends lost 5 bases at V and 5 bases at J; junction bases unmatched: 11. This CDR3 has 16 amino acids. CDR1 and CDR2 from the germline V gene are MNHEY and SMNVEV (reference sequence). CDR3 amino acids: CASSHPSGLNTGELFF. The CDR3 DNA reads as TGTGCCAGCAGTCACCCCTCGGGACTAAATACCGGGGAGCTGTTTTTT.

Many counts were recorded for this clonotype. CDR3: CASSIRQVARAGELFF. The DNA of the CDR3 is TGTGCCAGCAGCATCCGACAGGTCGCGCGCGCCGGGGAGCTGTTTTTT. The chain joins TRBV11-3 to TRBJ2-2, with D possibly TRBD1 on 6 matching bases. V lost 5 bases and J lost 6, with 19 bases in between. The CDR3 spans 16 residues. Germline CDR1 reads SGHNT; CDR2 reads YENEEA.

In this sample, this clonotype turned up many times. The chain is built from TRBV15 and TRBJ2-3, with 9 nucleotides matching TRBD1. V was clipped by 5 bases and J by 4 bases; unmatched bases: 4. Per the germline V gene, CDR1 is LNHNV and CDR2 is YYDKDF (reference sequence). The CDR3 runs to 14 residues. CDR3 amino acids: CATSVRQGADTQYF. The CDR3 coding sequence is TGTGCCACCAGCGTAAGACAGGGGGCAGATACGCAGTATTTT. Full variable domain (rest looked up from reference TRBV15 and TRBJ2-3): DAMVIQNPRYQVTQFGKPVTLSCSQTLNHNVMYWYQQKSSQAPKLLFHYYDKDFNNEADTPDNFQSRRPNTSFCFLDIRSPGLGDTAMYLCATSVRQGADTQYFGPGTRLTVL.

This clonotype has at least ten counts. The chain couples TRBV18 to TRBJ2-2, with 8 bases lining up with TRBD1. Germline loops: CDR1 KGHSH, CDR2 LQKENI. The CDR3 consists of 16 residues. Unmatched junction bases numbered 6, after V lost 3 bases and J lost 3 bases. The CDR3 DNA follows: TGTGCCAGCTCACCCCTGACAGGGGCGGACACCGGGGAGCTGTTTTTT. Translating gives CASSPLTGADTGELFF.

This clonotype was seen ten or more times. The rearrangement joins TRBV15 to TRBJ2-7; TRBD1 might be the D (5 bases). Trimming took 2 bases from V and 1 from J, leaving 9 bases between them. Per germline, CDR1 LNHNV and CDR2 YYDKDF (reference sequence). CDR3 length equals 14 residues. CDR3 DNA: TGTGCCACCAGCAGACCAGGGAAATCCTACGAGCAGTACTTC. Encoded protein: CATSRPGKSYEQYF.

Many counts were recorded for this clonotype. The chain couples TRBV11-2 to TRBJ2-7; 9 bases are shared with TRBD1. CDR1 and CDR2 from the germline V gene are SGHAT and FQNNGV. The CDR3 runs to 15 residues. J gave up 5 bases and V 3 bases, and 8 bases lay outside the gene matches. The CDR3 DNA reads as TGTGCCAGCAGCTTGTCTCGGGACAGGGTCCACGAGCAGTACTTC. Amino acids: CASSLSRDRVHEQYF.

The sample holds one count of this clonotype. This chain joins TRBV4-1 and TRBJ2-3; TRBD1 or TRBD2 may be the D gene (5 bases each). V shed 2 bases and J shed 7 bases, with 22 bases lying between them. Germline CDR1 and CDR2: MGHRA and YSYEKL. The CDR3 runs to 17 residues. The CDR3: CASSQNLGPRLGYTQYF. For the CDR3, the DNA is TGCGCCAGCAGCCAAAATTTGGGACCTCGCCTGGGGTATACGCAGTATTTT.

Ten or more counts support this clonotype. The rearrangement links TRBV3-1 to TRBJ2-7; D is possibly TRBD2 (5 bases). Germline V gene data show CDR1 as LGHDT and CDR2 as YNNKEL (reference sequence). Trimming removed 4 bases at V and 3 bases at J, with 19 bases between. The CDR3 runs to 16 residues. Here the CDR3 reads CASSRAGAVEIYEQYF. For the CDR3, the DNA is TGTGCCAGCAGCCGTGCTGGAGCGGTAGAAATCTACGAGCAGTACTTC.

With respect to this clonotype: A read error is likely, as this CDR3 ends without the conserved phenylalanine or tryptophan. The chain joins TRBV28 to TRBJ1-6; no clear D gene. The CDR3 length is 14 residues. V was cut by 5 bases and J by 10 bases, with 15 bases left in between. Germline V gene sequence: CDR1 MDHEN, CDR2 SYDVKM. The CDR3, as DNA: TGTGCCAGCAGTAAAGTTCTCCAAGAGTCACCCCTCCACCTT. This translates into CASSKVLQESPLHL.

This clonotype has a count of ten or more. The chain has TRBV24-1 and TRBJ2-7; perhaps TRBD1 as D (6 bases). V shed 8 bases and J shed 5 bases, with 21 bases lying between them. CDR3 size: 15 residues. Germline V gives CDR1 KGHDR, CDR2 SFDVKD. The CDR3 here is CATTNSTGKSDEQYF. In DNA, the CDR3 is TGTGCCACCACAAATTCAACAGGGAAGTCCGACGAGCAGTACTTC.

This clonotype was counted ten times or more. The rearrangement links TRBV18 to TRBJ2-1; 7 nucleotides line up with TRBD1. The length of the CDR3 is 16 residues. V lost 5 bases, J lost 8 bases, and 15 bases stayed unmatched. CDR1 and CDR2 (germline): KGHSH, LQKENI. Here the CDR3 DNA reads TGTGCCAGCTCAGCCCGGGACAGAGTATTTGACTATGAGCAGTTCTTC. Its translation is CASSARDRVFDYEQFF.

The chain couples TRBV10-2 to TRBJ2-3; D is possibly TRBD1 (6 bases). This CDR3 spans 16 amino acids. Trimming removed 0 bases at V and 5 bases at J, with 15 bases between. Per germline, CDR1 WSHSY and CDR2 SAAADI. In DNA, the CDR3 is TGCGCCAGCAGTGAGTCGCTGGGGGCCACCCTAGATACGCAGTATTTT. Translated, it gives CASSESLGATLDTQYF.

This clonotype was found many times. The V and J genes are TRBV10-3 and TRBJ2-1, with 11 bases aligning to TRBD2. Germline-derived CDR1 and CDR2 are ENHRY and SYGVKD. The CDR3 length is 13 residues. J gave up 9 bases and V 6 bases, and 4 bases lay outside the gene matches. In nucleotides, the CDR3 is TGTGCCATCAGCCGAGGACTAGCGGGTGAGCAGTTCTTC. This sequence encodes CAISRGLAGEQFF.

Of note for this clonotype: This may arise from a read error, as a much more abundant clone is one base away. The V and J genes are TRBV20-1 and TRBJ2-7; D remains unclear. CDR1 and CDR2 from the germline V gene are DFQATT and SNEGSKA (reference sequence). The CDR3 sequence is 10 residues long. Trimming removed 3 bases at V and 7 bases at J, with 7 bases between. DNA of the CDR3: TGCAGTGCTAGTTCCGATGAGCAGTACTTC. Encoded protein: CSASSDEQYF.

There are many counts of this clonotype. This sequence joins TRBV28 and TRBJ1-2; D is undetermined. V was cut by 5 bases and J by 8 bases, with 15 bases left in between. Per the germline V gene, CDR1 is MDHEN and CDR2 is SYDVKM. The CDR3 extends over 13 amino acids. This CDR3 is CASSIPLGIGYTF. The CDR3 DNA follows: TGTGCCAGCAGTATACCATTGGGCATCGGCTACACCTTC.

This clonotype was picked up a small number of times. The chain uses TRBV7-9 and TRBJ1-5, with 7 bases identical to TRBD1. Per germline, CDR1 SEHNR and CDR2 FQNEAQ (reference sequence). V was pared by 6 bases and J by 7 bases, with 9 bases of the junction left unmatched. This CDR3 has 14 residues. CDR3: CASSSQGVGQPQHF. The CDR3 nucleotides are TGTGCCAGCAGTTCCCAGGGGGTCGGACAGCCCCAGCATTTT.

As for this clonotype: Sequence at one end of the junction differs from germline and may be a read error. CDR3: CAGSPGQWVQRENTDTQYF. CDR3 coding DNA: TGTGCCGGCAGCCCGGGCCAATGGGTTCAGCGCGAGAACACAGATACGCAGTATTTT. This sequence joins TRBV11-3 and TRBJ2-3; no firm D call. This CDR3 contains 19 residues. Looked up from germline, CDR1 is SGHNT and CDR2 is YENEEA.

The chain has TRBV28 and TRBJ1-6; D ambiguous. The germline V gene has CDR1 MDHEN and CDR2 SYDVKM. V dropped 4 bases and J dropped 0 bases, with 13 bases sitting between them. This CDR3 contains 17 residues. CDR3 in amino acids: CASSSPYGGSYNSPLHF. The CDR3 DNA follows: TGTGCCAGCAGTTCCCCATATGGAGGCTCCTATAATTCACCCCTCCACTTT.

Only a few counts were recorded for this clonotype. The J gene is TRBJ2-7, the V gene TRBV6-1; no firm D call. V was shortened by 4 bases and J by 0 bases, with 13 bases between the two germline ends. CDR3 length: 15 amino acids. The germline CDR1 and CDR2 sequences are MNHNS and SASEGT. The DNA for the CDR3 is TGTGCCAGCAGTGCAAAACCCGGGTCCTCCTACGAGCAGTACTTC. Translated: CASSAKPGSSYEQYF.

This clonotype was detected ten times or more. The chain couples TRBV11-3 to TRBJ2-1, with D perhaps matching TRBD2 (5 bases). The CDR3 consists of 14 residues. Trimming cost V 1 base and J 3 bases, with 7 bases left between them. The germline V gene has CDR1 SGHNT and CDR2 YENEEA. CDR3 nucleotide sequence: TGTGCCAGCAGCTTAGGGACTCTCTACAATGAGCAGTTCTTC. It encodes CASSLGTLYNEQFF.

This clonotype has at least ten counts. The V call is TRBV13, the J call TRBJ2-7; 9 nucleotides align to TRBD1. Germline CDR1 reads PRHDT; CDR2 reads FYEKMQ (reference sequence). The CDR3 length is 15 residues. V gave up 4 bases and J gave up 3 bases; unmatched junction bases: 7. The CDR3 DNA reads TGTGCCAGCAGCTGGGGACAGGGACAACTCTACGAGCAGTACTTC. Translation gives CASSWGQGQLYEQYF.

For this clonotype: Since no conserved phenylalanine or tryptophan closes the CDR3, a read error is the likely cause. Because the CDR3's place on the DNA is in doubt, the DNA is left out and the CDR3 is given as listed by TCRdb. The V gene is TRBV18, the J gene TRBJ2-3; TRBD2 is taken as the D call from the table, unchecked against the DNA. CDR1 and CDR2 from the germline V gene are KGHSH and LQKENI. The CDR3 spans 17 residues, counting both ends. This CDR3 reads CASSPPISGPSTDTRYS.

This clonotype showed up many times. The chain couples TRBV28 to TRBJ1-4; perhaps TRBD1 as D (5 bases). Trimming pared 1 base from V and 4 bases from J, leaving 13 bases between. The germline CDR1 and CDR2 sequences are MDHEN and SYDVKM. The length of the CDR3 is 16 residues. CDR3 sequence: CASSLYRQKVNEKLFF. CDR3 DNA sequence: TGTGCCAGCAGTTTATACCGACAGAAGGTTAATGAAAAACTGTTTTTT.

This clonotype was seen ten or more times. The CDR3 region is CASNLRGDTEAFF. The CDR3 DNA sequence: TGTGCCAGCAACCTGAGGGGGGACACTGAAGCTTTCTTT. The V and J genes are TRBV11-2 and TRBJ1-1; D may be TRBD1 (6 bases). V gave up 7 bases and J gave up 3 bases, with 12 bases separating them. CDR3 length: 13 residues. CDR1 and CDR2 from the germline V gene are SGHAT and FQNNGV.

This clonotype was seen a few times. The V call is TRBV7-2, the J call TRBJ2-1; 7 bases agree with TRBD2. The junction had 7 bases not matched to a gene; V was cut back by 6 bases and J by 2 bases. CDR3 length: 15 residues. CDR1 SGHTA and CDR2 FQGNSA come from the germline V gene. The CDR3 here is CASSTGSGPYNEQFF. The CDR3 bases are TGTGCCAGCAGTACCGGTAGCGGGCCCTACAATGAGCAGTTCTTC.

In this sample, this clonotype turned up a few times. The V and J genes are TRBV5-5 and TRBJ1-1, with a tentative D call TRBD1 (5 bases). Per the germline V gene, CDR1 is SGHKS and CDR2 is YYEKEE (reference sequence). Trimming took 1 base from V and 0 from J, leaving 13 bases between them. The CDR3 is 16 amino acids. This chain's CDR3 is CASSLSRGLMNTEAFF. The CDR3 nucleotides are TGTGCCAGCAGCTTGAGTAGGGGACTCATGAACACTGAAGCTTTCTTT. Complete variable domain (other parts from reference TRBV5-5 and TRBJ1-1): DAGVTQSPTHLIKTRGQQVTLRCSPISGHKSVSWYQQVLGQGPQFIFQYYEKEERGRGNFPDRFSARQFPNYSSELNVNALLLGDSALYLCASSLSRGLMNTEAFFGQGTRLTVV.

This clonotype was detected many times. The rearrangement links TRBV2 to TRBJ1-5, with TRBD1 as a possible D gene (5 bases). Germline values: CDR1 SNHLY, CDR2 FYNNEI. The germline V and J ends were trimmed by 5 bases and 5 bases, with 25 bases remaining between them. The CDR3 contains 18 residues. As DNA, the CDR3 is TGTGCCAGCAGTAGTAAGAACAGGTCATCCCAAAGATATCAGCCCCAGCATTTT. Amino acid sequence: CASSSKNRSSQRYQPQHF.